This TCR beta chain was found in a study of cytomegalovirus exposure and HLA in healthy donors (dated by TCRdb to about 2017). For the wider study: An earlier analysis of 587 of the donors reported approximately 260 Gb of sequence data and approximately 120 million unique TCR beta sequences obtained from some 170 million T cells. The study was designed to test whether signatures of past pathogen exposure could be identified by cataloging public T cell receptors. Across about 380 genotyped donors of the cohort, an average of about 240,000 unique TCR beta nucleotide sequences per donor were sequenced, and roughly 20% of those sequences were non-productive. Both class I and class II loci were covered by HLA typing, at four-digit resolution. Donor age, sex, ethnicity and CMV serostatus were compiled together with the repertoire data. A later genetic analysis used genome-wide SNP genotypes for about three fifths of the 666 donors, treating that subset as a discovery cohort. Typing coverage differed by locus: A, B, C, DRB1 and DQB1 were typed in about 620-640 donors, DQA1 in about 500, DPA1 in some 570, and DPB1 in 472. An early release that covered about 640 HLA-typed donors contained about 300 gigabases of sequencing data and 80 million or so unique TCR sequences. The study combined high-throughput TCR immunosequencing, statistical association of individual TCRs with disease status, and machine learning to predict cytomegalovirus infection status. The genetic ancestry cluster associated with self-reported Caucasian donors included 81% of the roughly 400 genotyped donors. To decide whether each TCR beta V gene segment behaved as functional or pseudogenic, an earlier analysis of some 580 of the donors relied on high-throughput TCR beta sequencing. Besides the first cohort of approximately 710 subjects, a separate validation cohort made up of roughly 120 different subjects was used. In the later analysis, no new phenotypic data were used to find candidate immune exposures; instead, reliance was placed on TCR beta sequences and their occurrence across donors. Roughly 5 DR-DQ haplotypes were treated as single units for association and clustering because of strong linkage in the cohort. The study used immunosequencing to profile the T cell repertoires of 670 or so subjects and linked those repertoires to cytomegalovirus serostatus. All discovery cohort repertoires had been generated on a single sequencing platform. A later analysis re-analyzed previously published TCR beta repertoires from about 600 donors and added high-resolution HLA genotyping to study TCR occurrence patterns.

Comments on this clone: There is no known antigen for this receptor. No clone much larger than this one lies a single base away; base qualities are absent.

The cohort comprised 666 healthy bone marrow donors. At the time of sampling, every cohort member was nominally healthy, though immune exposures that went unrecorded were likely present. The donor tested CMV seronegative and was one of the 352 seronegative cohort members. A peripheral blood sample was provided by each donor, and peripheral blood mononuclear cells were used for TCR beta sequencing. Genomic DNA was extracted from the blood cell samples with the Qiagen DNeasy Blood Extraction Kit. Taken from cysteine to phenylalanine, the CDR3 has 13 residues. This entry keeps only the CDR3 DNA: 39 bases, framed from base 1. CDR1 MNHEY and CDR2 SMNVEV were looked up in the germline V gene (reference sequence). V gives up 4 bases and J gives up 5 bases, and the segment between their germline ends measures 11 bases. Receptors were amplified or captured by the immunoSEQ multiplex PCR assay. For the multiplex PCR, a mixture combining 60 forward primers for TCR Vbeta segments and 13 reverse primers for TCR Jbeta segments was used. The CDR3 region of rearranged TCR beta genes was amplified from genomic DNA with a multiplex PCR assay. The Illumina HiSeq System was used to sequence the amplified TCR beta libraries as 87-base-pair reads. As for the original processing: Across the 600 to 700 repertoires, a later analysis counted around 80 million unique TCR beta chains, 8.5 million to 12 million of which were shared by at least two donors. To remove PCR and sequencing errors, raw reads were error-corrected and collapsed into unique sequences using a nearest-neighbor algorithm that merged closely related sequences. Alignment of CDR3 sequences to IMGT reference sequences was used to assign V, D and J gene segments. For a sequence to be retained, a match of at least six nucleotides to both a V gene segment and a J gene segment was required. Rearrangements were called productive when the CDR3 lacked stop codons and stayed in frame with V and J; all others were non-productive. CDR3 was defined by IMGT convention, running from the second conserved V-encoded cysteine to the conserved J-encoded phenylalanine. Sequences without an unambiguous match to a single V gene segment were excluded from the earlier analysis of about 600 of the donors. An earlier analysis of fewer than 750 of the donors classified V segments as functional when productive rearrangements were above 56.7% and as segregating when the standard deviation between donors was above 5%. To diagnose cytomegalovirus status from the catalog of TCR beta chain sequences, a statistical classification framework was built. V and J gene assignment, in a later analysis, came from comparing TCR nucleotide sequences with IMGT/GENE-DB human TR gene sequences. Using the TCRdist pipeline, a later analysis assigned CDR3 sequences along with most-parsimonious VDJ recombination scenarios. In a later analysis, each TCR beta chain was defined by its CDR3 amino acid sequence together with its V-gene family, and reads lacking a unique V-gene family were excluded. In a later analysis, nearly 600 highly shared, low-generation-probability nucleotide sequences were removed to address suspected cross-contamination and a sequencing artifact. A later analysis calculated a clonal expansion index for each public chain from normalized within-repertoire ranks of inferred template counts. A later analysis computed generation probabilities with a VDJ recombination model fitted to out-of-frame rearrangements, and checked the results against IGoR. Hypergeometric tests were used in a later analysis to score TCR-TCR, TCR-HLA and TCR-CMV co-occurrence, with a repertoire-size bias correction applied to the TCR pairs. To estimate false discovery rates, a later analysis permuted the HLA or CMV assignments 20 times. A later analysis grouped co-occurring TCRs with DBSCAN, adding TCRdist sequence similarity when clustering within HLA-allele-positive subsets. Repertoires with fewer than 30,000 or more than 120,000 public chains were left out of co-occurrence clustering, as were five repertoires with anomalous nucleotide sharing. The table comes from immuneACCESS by way of TCRdb, which keeps in-frame sequences with V and J called. Part of the clones is missing from these tables; in studies checked, under half for an unresolved V gene and the rest for unknown reasons. The D gene and trimming were derived from the DNA, and the V and J assignments and clone size from that table. For this sample there are more than 95,000 clones; less than 80% appear just once. In total, the top ten clones hold 2.5% to 3.5% of the sample.

The paper's findings and limits, for the study overall: Strong co-occurrence of HLA alleles, especially DR and DQ, made assigning TCR associations to individual alleles difficult. Some IMGT-functional V segments, including TRBV6-2 and TRBV6-3, could not be distinguished by the 87-base-pair reads and were therefore excluded. Correlated functional status among segregating V segments might be attributable to linkage disequilibrium, but an unknown experimental factor could not be ruled out. The authors suggested that the approach could potentially be extended to other disease states and immunological phenotypes. In a later analysis, HLA-associated TCR beta chains were found to be more clonally expanded and to have lower generation probabilities than equally common non-associated chains. The only immune exposure information available for the cohort was CMV serostatus. Several of the top co-occurrence clusters appeared to be linked to parvovirus B19, influenza, CMV and Epstein-Barr virus, according to a later analysis. In a later genetic analysis, a missense DCLRE1C variant was associated with V-gene and J-gene trimming of TCR beta chains, and the association was replicated in an independent cohort. The study gave a list of 150 to 200 TCR beta chains associated with cytomegalovirus. Presence/absence analyses assumed roughly uniform sequencing depth across donors, an assumption that may not hold. An earlier analysis of some 590 of the donors showed that most TCR beta V segments appeared in productive rearrangements either about 90% or about 30% of the time, which broadly matched IMGT annotations. Over 15 rarely observed V segments, including chromosome 9 orphons, were excluded from the earlier analysis of approximately 500 of the donors because counts were too low. According to a later analysis, TCR association rates differed among HLA loci, with DRB1 alleles showing the most associated TCRs and HLA-C alleles showing the fewest. Most CMV-associated TCR beta chains appeared to be HLA-restricted in a later analysis, and the HLA associations seemed to be driven largely by CMV exposure. Across donors, most TCR sequences were observed very rarely, whereas some public TCRs were present in many individuals. A later analysis associated about 16,000 TCR beta sequences with specific HLA alleles at a false discovery rate of 0.05. A further reported finding was that TCR beta sequences accurately predicted the HLA-A and HLA-B alleles for most subjects in the first cohort. Because HLA typing was unavailable for some donors at each locus, only the typed subset was used in association tests. In this cohort, only TCR beta chains were sequenced, and detectable features were limited by the absence of alpha or paired-chain data. A cluster of highly shared sequence variants was judged likely to be a technical artifact of the sequencing pipeline. The classifier was reported to diagnose cytomegalovirus status with high specificity and sensitivity in both the original and validation cohorts. A few of the identified cytomegalovirus-associated TCR beta chains were confirmed in vitro to be specific for cytomegalovirus antigens. According to a later genetic analysis, donors in an Asian-associated ancestry cluster had fewer N-insertions in productive TCRs than the approximately 650-donor mean.

The sequence came from a woman aged 45 to 65 in good health and CMV-seronegative. The sequence is built from TRBV27 and TRBJ1-1; the best D guess is TRBD1, with 5 bases matching. The specimen was PBMCs. The DNA sequence is TGTGCCAGCAGTTATTTGGGGGGGACTGAAGCTTTCTTT. This is translated as CASSYLGGTEAFF.